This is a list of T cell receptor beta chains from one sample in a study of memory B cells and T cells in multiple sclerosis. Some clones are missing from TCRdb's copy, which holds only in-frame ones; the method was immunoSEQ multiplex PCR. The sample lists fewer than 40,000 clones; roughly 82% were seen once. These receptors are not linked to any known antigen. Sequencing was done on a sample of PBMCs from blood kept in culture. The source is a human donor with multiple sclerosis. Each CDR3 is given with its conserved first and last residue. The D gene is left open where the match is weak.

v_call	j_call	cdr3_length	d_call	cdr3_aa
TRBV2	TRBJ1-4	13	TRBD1	CASTTGGGEKLFF
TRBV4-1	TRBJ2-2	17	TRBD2	CASSQDLAGGVTGELFF
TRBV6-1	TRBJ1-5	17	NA	CASSEAWTRYSNQPQHF
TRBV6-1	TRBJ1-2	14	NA	CASSEGQGHYGYTF
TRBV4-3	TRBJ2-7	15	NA	CASSPTSDYPAEQYF
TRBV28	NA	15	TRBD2	CASSDRGVRSYEQYF
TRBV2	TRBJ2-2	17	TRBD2	CASSQTSGGANTGELFF
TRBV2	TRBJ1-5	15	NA	CASSERGNSNQPQHF
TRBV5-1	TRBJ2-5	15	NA	CASSLGLTGGETQYF
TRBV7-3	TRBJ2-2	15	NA	CASSVRQDNTGELFF
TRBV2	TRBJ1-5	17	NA	CASSDHSRTNSNQPQHF
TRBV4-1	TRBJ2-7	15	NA	CASSQEAQGGYEQYF
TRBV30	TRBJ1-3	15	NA	CAWMRNREVGNTIYF
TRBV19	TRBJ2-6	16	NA	CASSIGLFSGANVLTF
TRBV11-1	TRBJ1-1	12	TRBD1	CASSGQGPEAFF
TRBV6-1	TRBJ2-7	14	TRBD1	CASEGTVPSYEQYF
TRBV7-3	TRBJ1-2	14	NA	CASSLNVLNYGYTF
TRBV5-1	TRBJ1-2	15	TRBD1	CASSLVGQALDGYTF
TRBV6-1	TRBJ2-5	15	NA	CASTAGQMEGETQYF
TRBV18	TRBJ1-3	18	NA	CASSPQAPGWSSGNTIYF
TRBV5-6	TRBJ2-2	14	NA	CASSLGQNTGELFF
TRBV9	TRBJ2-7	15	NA	CASSVEPGQIYEQYF
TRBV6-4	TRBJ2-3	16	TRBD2	CASATTAGGYTDTQYF
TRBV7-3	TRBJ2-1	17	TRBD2	CASSLRETGLGYNEQFF
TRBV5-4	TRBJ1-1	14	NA	CASSPHLGGTEAFF
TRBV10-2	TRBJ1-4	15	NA	CASPTPVPQGEKLFF
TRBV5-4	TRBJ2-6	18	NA	CASSLDGLGISGANVLTF
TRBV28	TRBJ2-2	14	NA	CASSPGTETGELFF
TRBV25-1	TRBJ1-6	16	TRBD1	CASSESVGTGVSPLHF
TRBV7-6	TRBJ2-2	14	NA	CASSPGLFSRELFF
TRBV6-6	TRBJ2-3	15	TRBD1	CASSSGTGGTDTQYF
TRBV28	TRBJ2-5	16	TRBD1	CASSLRQGPIQETQYF
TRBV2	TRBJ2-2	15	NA	CASSGLVPGTGELFF
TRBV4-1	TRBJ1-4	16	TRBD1	CASSQGTGGLGEKLFF
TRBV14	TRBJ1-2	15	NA	CASSRASQANYGYTF
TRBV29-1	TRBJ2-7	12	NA	CSAYSGGDEQYF
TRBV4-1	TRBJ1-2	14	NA	CASSQVGQNYGYTF